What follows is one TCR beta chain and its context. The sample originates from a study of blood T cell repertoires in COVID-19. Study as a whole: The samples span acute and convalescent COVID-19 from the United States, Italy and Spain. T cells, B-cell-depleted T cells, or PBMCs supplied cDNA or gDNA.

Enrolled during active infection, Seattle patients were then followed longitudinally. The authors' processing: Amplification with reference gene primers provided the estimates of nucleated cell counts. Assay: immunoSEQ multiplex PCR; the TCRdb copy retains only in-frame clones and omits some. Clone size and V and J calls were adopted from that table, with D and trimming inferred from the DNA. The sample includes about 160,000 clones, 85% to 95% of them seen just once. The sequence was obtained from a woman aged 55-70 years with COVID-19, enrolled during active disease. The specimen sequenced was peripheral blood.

The CDR3 here is CSARNSRAFF. Written as DNA, the CDR3 is TGCAGTGCCAGGAACAGTCGGGCTTTCTTT. The chain carries TRBV20-1 and TRBJ1-1; no firm D call. The CDR3 consists of 10 residues. Deletions cut 6 bases from V and 11 bases from J, with 13 bases between. Germline V gene lookup returns CDR1 DFQATT and CDR2 SNEGSKA (reference sequence).